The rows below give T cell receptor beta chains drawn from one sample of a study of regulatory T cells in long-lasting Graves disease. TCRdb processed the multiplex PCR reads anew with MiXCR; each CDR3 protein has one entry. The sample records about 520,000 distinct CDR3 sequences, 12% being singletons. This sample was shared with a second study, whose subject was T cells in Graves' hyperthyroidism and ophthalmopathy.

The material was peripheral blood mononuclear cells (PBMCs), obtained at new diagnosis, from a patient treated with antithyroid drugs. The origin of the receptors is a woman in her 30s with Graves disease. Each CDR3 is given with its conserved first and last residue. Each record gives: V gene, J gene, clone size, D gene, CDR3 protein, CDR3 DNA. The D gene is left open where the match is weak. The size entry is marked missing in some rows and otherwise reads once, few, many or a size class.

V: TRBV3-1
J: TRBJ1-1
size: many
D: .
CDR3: CASSHMGSNTEAFF
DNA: TGTGCCAGCAGCCATATGGGGTCAAACACTGAAGCTTTCTTT

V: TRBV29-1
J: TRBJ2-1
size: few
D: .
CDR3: CSVEDRLKAGSHNEQFF
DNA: TGCAGCGTTGAAGATCGATTAAAGGCAGGGTCCCACAATGAGCAGTTCTTC

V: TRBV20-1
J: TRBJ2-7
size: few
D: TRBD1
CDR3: CSARDRDRTYEQYF
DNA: TGCAGTGCTAGAGACCGGGACAGGACCTACGAGCAGTACTTC

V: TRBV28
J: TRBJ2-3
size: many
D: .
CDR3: CASSTAGSTDTQYF
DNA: TGTGCCAGCAGTACGGCTGGGAGCACAGATACGCAGTATTTT

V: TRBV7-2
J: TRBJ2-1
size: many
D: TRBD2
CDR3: CASSITLAGVYNEQFF
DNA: TGTGCCAGCAGCATAACACTAGCGGGGGTCTACAATGAGCAGTTCTTC

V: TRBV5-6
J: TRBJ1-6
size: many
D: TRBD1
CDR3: CASSPGQPSPLHF
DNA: TGTGCCAGCAGCCCGGGACAGCCTTCACCCCTCCACTTT

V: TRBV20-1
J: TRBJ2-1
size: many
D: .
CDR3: CSASTPYLLPEQFF
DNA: TGCAGTGCTAGTACTCCTTATCTGCTCCCTGAGCAGTTCTTC

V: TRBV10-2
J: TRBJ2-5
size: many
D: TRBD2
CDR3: CASTLWREGPQETQYF
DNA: TGCGCCAGCACCCTGTGGCGGGAGGGACCCCAAGAGACCCAGTACTTC

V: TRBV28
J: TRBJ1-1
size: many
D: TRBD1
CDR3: CASSIRQGFLEAFF
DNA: TGTGCCAGCAGTATACGACAGGGGTTCCTTGAAGCTTTCTTT

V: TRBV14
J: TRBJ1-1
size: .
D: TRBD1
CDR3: CASSQRDRGITEAFF
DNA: TGTGCCAGCAGCCAACGGGACAGGGGTATCACTGAAGCTTTCTTT

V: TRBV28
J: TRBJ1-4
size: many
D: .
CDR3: CASSLVWSGEKLFF
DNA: TGTGCCAGCAGTTTAGTGTGGTCGGGCGAAAAACTGTTTTTT

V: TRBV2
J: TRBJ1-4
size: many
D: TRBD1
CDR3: CASSSGGDRKLFF
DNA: TGTGCCAGCTCTTCGGGCGGGGACAGAAAACTGTTTTTT

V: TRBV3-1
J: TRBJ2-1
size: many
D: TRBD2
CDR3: CASSPFGTRALDEQFF
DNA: TGTGCCAGCAGCCCCTTCGGGACTAGGGCTTTGGATGAGCAGTTCTTC

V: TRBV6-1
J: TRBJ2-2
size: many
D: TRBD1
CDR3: CAIPNWTGMGSGTGELFF
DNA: TGTGCCATCCCGAACTGGACAGGGATGGGTAGTGGCACCGGGGAGCTGTTTTTT

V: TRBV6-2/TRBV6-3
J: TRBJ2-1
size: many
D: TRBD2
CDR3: CASSRAGSRYNEQFF
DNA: TGTGCCAGCAGTAGAGCGGGATCTCGATACAATGAGCAGTTCTTC

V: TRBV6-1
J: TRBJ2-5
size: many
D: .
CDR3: CASSEQGHQETQYF
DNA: TGTGCCAGCAGTGAGCAGGGACACCAAGAGACCCAGTACTTC

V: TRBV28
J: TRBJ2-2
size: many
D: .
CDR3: CASSSRQAPTGELFF
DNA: TGTGCCAGCAGCAGCAGACAGGCCCCGACCGGGGAGCTGTTTTTT

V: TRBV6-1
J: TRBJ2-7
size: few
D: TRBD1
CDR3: CASRPTTGAKYEQYF
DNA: TGTGCCAGCAGACCAACTACAGGGGCAAAGTACGAGCAGTACTTC

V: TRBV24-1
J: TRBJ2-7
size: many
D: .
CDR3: CATSDGAGVKYEQYF
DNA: TGTGCCACCAGTGATGGCGCCGGGGTAAAGTACGAGCAGTACTTC

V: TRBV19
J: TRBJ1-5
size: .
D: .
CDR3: CASSIFRDNNQPQHF
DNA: TGTGCCAGTAGTATTTTTAGGGACAACAATCAGCCCCAGCATTTT

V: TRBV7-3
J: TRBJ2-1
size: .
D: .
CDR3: CASSLLGEKSYNEQFF
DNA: TGTGCCAGCAGCCTATTGGGGGAGAAGTCCTACAATGAGCAGTTCTTC

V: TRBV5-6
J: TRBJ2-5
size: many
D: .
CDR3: CASSLGGPETQYF
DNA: TGTGCCAGCAGCTTGGGGGGTCCGGAGACCCAGTACTTC

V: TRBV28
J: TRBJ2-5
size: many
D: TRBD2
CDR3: CASSFMLAGDQETQYF
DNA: TGTGCCAGCAGTTTTATGCTAGCGGGAGACCAAGAGACCCAGTACTTC

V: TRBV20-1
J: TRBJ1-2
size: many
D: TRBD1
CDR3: CSARDVTGGDYGYTF
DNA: TGCAGTGCTAGAGATGTCACAGGGGGCGACTATGGCTACACCTTC

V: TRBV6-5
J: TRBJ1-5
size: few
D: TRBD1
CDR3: CASSFGTAVREPQHF
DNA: TGTGCCAGCAGTTTCGGGACAGCGGTTCGGGAGCCCCAGCATTTT

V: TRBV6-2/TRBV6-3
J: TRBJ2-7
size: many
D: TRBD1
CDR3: CASSLPWTGLRYEQYF
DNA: TGTGCCAGCAGTCTCCCTTGGACAGGGCTTCGCTACGAGCAGTACTTC

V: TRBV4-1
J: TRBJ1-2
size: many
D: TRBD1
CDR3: CASSQDYWTGRNYGYTF
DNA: TGCGCCAGCAGCCAAGATTATTGGACAGGGAGGAACTATGGCTACACCTTC

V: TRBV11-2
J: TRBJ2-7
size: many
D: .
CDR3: CASSLAFSYEQYF
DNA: TGTGCCAGCAGCTTAGCGTTCTCCTACGAGCAGTACTTC